This T cell receptor beta chain derives from a study of metastatic and nonmetastatic thyroid tumors. Study context: The study looked at repertoires side by side in blood and in tumor or nodule tissue from malignant and benign thyroid patients.

Each patient came to thyroid surgery without any prior treatment (of any kind). Germline loops: CDR1 LNHNV, CDR2 YYDKDF (reference sequence). CDR3 length: 14 residues. The V and J ends lost 6 bases and 5 bases respectively, with 16 bases between them. Per the original methods: Building a distant-metastasis classifier for papillary thyroid cancer drew on CDR3 differences across clinicopathological groups. TCRdb called clones again from the PCR reads with MiXCR. None of the V and J calls come from the authors' own analysis; TCRdb made them. The data hold approximately 44,000 clones, with 28% observed a single time. This clone was counted only a few times.

Material: blood. This clonotype originated in a male donor with papillary thyroid cancer or a benign thyroid nodule (not recorded which). Some clones in this sample may be carry-over from other donors' samples. The genes are TRBV15 and TRBJ2-5; D is possibly TRBD2 (6 bases). CDR3 coding DNA: TGTGCCACCAGTCGGCCTTGGCGGGATGAGACCCAGTACTTC. Translated: CATSRPWRDETQYF.